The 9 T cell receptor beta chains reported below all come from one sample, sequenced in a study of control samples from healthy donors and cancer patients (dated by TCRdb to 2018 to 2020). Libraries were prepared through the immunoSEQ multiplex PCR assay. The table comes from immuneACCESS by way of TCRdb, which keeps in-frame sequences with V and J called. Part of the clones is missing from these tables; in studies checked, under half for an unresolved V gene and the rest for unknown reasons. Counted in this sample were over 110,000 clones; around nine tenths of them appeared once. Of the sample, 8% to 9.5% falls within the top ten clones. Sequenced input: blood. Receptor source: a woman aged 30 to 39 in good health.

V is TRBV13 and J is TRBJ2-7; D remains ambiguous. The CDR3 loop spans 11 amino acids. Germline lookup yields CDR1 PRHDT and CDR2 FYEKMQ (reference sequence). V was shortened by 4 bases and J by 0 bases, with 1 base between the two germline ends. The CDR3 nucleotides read TGTGCCAGCAGCTCCTCCTACGAGCAGTACTTC. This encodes CASSSSYEQYF.

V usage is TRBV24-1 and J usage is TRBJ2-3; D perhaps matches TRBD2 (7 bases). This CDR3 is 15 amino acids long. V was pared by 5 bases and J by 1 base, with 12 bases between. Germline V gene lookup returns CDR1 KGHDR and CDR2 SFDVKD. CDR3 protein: CATSAGGEGTDTQYF. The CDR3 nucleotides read TGTGCCACCAGTGCGGGGGGCGAAGGCACAGATACGCAGTATTTT.

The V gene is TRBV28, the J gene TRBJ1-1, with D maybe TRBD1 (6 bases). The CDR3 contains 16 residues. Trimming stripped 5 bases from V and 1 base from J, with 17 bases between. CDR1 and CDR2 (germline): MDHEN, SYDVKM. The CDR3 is CASSPSWGAGNTEAFF. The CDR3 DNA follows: TGTGCCAGCAGTCCGAGCTGGGGGGCAGGGAACACTGAAGCTTTCTTT.

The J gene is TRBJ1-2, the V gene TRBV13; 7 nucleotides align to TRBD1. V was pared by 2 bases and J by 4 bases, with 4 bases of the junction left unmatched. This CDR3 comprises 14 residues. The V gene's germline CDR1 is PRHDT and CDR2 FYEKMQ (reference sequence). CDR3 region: CASSLRRQGYGYTF. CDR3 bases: TGTGCCAGCAGCTTACGCCGACAGGGCTATGGCTACACCTTC.

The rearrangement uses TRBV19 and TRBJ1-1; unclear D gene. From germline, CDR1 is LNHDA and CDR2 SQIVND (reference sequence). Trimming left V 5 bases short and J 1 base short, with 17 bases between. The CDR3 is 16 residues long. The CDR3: CASSPTRLSANTEAFF. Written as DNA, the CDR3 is TGTGCCAGTAGTCCGACAAGGCTATCAGCGAACACTGAAGCTTTCTTT.

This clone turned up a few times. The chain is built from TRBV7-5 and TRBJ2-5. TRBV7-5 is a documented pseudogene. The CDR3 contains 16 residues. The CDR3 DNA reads TGTGCCAGAAGCTTAGTTACATTTTCTGGGCAAGAGACCCAGTACTTC. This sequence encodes CARSLVTFSGQETQYF.

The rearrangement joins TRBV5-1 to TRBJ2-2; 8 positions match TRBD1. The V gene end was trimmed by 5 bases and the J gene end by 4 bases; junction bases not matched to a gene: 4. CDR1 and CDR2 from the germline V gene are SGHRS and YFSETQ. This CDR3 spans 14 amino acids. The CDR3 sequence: CASRSTGGTGELFF. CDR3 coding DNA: TGCGCCAGCAGATCTACAGGGGGCACCGGGGAGCTGTTTTTT.

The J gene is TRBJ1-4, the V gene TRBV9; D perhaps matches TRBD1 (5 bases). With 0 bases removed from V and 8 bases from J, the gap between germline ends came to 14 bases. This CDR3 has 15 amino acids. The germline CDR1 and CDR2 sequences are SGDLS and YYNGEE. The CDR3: CASSVAGRDVEKLFF. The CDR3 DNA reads TGTGCCAGCAGCGTAGCAGGCAGGGATGTAGAAAAACTGTTTTTT.

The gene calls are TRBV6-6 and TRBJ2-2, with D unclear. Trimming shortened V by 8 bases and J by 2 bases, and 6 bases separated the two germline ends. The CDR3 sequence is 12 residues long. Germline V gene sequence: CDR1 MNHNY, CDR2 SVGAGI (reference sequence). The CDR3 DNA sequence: TGTGCCAGCGGGTCCAACACCGGGGAGCTGTTTTTT. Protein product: CASGSNTGELFF.